This TCR beta chain was sequenced in a study of T cells in Graves' hyperthyroidism and ophthalmopathy. Note on this clonotype: What it binds is not known.

Not enrolled were patients with uncontrolled infection, other autoimmune disease, pregnancy or lactation. Extraction of PBMCs used under 13 ml of fresh peripheral blood. Germline CDR1 is MNHNS and CDR2 is SASEGT. V shed 6 bases and J 0 bases; nucleotides not matched to a gene: 16. The CDR3 spans 18 residues. TCR beta CDR3 regions were amplified from RNA transcripts. TCR CDR3 underwent first-round RT-PCR with the HTBI primer set. TCRdb passed the multiplex PCR reads through MiXCR, listing each CDR3 protein once. The table lists around 620,000 distinct CDR3 sequences, 13% to 15% of them singletons. Overall study findings and caveats: A model of 13 V-J pairs discriminated ophthalmopathy from stable hyperthyroidism.

The V gene is TRBV6-1, the J gene TRBJ1-2, with TRBD1 matching over 7 bases. This clonotype was obtained from a woman aged 18-30 years with Graves' ophthalmopathy. Input material: blood. This CDR3 reads CASSPEGSGGGSNYGYTF. The CDR3 nucleotides read TGTGCCAGCAGCCCCGAGGGCTCAGGGGGGGGATCTAACTATGGCTACACCTTC.